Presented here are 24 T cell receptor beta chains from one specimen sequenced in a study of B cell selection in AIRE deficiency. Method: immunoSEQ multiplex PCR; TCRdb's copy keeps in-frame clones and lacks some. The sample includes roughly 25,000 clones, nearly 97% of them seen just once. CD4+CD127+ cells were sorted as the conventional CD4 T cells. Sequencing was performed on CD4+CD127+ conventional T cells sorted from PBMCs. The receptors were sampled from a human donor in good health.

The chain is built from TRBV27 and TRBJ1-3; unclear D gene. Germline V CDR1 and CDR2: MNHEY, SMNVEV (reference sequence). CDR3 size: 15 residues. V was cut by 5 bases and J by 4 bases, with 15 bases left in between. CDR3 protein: CASSPYASRGNTIYF. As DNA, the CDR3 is TGTGCCAGCAGTCCCTATGCCAGCAGGGGAAACACCATATATTTT.

CDR3 DNA: TGTGCCAGCACCCGGACAGGAAGACATGGCTACACCTTC. Residues: CASTRTGRHGYTF. V usage is TRBV6-5 and J usage is TRBJ1-2, with 7 bases identical to TRBD1. Trimming cost V 7 bases and J 6 bases; bases outside gene matches: 8. The CDR3 has 13 residues. Germline loops: CDR1 MNHEY, CDR2 SVGAGI.

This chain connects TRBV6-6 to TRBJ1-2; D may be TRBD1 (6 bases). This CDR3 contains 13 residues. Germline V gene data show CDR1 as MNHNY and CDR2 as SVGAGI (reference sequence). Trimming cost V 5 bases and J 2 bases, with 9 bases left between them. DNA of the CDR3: TGTGCCAGCAGTGGACAGTGGAACTATGGCTACACCTTC. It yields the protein CASSGQWNYGYTF.

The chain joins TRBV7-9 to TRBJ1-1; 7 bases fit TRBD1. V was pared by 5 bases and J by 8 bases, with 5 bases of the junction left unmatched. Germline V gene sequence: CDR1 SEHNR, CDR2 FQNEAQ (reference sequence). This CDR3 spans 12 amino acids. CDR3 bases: TGTGCCAGCAGCGCCCAGACAGGGGAAGCTTTCTTT. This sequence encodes CASSAQTGEAFF.

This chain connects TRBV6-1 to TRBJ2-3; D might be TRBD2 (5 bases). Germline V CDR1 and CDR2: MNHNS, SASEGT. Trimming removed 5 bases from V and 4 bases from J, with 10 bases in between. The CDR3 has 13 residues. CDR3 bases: TGTGCCAGCAGTCTTAAGGAGGCAGATACGCAGTATTTT. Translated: CASSLKEADTQYF.

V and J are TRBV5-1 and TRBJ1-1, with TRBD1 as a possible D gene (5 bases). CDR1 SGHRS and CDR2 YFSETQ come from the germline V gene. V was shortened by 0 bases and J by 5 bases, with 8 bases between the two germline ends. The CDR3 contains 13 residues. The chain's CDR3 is CASSLAGPTEAFF. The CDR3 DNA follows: TGCGCCAGCAGCTTGGCGGGACCGACTGAAGCTTTCTTT.

This CDR3 reads CASSRTGSGQPQHF. CDR3 coding DNA: TGTGCCAGCAGCCGAACAGGGTCAGGCCAGCCCCAGCATTTT. V and J are TRBV2 and TRBJ1-5; possibly TRBD1 for D (6 bases). Trimming pared 6 bases from V and 7 bases from J, leaving 16 bases between. CDR3 length: 14 amino acids. Germline values: CDR1 SNHLY, CDR2 FYNNEI.

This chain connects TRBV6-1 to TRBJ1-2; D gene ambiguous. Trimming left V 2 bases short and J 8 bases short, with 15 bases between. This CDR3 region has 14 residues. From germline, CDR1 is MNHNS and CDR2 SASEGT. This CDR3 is CASSERVFSPGYTF. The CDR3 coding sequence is TGTGCCAGCAGTGAAAGGGTTTTCTCGCCCGGCTACACCTTC.

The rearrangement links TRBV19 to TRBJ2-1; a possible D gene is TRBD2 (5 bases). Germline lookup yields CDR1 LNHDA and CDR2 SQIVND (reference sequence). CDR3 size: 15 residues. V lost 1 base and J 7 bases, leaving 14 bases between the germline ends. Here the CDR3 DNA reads TGTGCCAGTAGTATAGTAAGCGGCCGCCTGAATGAGCAGTTCTTC. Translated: CASSIVSGRLNEQFF. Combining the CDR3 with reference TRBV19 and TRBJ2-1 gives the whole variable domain DGGITQSPKYLFRKEGQNVTLSCEQNLNHDAMYWYRQDPGQGLRLIYYSQIVNDFQKGDIAEGYSVSREKKESFPLTVTSAQKNPTAFYLCASSIVSGRLNEQFFGPGTRLTVL.

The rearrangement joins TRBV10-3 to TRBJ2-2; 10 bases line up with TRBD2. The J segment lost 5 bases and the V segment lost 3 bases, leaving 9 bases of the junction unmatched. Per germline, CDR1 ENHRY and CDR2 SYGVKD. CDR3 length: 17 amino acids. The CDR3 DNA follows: TGTGCCATCAGTGAACCAGCGGGGGGGCGCGGGACCGGGGAGCTGTTTTTT. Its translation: CAISEPAGGRGTGELFF.

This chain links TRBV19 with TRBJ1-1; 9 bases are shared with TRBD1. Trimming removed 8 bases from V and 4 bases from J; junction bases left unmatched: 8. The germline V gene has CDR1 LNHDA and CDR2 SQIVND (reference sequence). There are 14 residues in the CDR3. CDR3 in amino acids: CASGQQGQGTEAFF. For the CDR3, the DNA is TGTGCCAGTGGACAACAGGGACAGGGCACTGAAGCTTTCTTT.

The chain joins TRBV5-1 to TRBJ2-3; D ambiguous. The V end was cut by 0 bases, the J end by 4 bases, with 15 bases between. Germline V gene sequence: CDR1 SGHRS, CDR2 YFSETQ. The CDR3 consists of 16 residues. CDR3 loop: CASSLDPAGRADTQYF. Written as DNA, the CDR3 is TGCGCCAGCAGCTTGGACCCAGCTGGGCGAGCAGATACGCAGTATTTT.

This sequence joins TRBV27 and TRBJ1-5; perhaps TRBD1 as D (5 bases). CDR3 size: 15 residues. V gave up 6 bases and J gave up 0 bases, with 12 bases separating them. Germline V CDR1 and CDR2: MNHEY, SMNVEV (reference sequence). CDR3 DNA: TGTGCCAGCAGCCCCCAGGGTCTTAGCAATCAGCCCCAGCATTTT. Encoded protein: CASSPQGLSNQPQHF.

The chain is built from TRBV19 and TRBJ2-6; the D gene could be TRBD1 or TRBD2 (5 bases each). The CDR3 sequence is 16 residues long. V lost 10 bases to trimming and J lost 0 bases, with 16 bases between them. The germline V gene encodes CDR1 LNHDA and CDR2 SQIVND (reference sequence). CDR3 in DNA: TGTGCCACCTCCTGGGGGAGATTCTCTGGGGCCAACGTCCTGACTTTC. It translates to CATSWGRFSGANVLTF.

The CDR3 is CASSLQNIGPETQYF. The CDR3 region has the DNA TGCGCCAGCAGCTTACAGAATATCGGGCCCGAGACCCAGTACTTC. The chain combines TRBV4-1 with TRBJ2-5; no clear D. Trimming shortened V by 5 bases and J by 5 bases, and 18 bases separated the two germline ends. Per germline, CDR1 MGHRA and CDR2 YSYEKL. The CDR3 extends over 15 amino acids.

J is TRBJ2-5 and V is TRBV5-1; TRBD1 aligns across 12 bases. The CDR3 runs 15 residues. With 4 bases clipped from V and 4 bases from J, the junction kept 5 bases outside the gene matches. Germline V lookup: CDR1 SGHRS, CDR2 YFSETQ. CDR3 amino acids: CASSMGQGARETQYF. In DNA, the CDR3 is TGCGCCAGCAGCATGGGACAGGGGGCGCGAGAGACCCAGTACTTC.

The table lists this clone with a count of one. The CDR3 nucleotides are TGCGCCAGCAGCGCAGGGACAGGGGGAAATGGCTACACCTTC. It specifies CASSAGTGGNGYTF. The J gene is TRBJ1-2, the V gene TRBV5-1, with 11 bases identical to TRBD1. Germline V lookup: CDR1 SGHRS, CDR2 YFSETQ. The junction had 5 bases not matched to a gene; V was cut back by 4 bases and J by 6 bases. This CDR3 has 14 amino acids.

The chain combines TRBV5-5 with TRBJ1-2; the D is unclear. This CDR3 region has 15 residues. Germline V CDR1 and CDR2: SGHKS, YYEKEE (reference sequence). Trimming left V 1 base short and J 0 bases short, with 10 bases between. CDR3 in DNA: TGTGCCAGCAGCTTGAAGGCAGATCCTAACTATGGCTACACCTTC. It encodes CASSLKADPNYGYTF. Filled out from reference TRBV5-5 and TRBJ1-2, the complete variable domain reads DAGVTQSPTHLIKTRGQQVTLRCSPISGHKSVSWYQQVLGQGPQFIFQYYEKEERGRGNFPDRFSARQFPNYSSELNVNALLLGDSALYLCASSLKADPNYGYTFGSGTRLTVV.

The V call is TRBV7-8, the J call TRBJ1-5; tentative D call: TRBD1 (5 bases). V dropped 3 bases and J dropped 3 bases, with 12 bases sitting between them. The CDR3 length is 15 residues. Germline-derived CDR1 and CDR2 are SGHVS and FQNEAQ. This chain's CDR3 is CASSFFGGSNQPQHF. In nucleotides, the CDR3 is TGTGCCAGCAGCTTTTTTGGGGGTTCCAATCAGCCCCAGCATTTT.

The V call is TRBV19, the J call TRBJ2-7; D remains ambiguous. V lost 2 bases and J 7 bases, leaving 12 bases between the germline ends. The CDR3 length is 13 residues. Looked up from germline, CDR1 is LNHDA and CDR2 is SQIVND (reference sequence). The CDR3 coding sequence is TGTGCCAGTAGTATACCCGACTGGACGGAGCAGTACTTC. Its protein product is CASSIPDWTEQYF.

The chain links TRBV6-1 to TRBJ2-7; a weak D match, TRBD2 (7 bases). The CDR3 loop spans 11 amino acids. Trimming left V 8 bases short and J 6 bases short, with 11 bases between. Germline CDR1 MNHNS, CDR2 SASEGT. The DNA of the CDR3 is TGTGCCAGCTCGGGGGGCACCGAGCAGTACTTC. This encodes CASSGGTEQYF.

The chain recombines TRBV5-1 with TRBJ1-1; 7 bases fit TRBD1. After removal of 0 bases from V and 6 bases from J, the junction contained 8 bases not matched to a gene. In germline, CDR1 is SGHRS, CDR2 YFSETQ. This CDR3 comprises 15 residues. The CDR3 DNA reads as TGCGCCAGCAGCTTGGGGTCAACAGGGGCTCCTGAAGCTTTCTTT. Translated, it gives CASSLGSTGAPEAFF.

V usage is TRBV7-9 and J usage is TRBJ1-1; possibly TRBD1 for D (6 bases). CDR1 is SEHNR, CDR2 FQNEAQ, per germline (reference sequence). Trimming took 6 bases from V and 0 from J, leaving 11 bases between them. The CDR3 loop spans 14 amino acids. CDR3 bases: TGTGCCAGCAGTTTCGGACAGTTGAACACTGAAGCTTTCTTT. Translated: CASSFGQLNTEAFF.

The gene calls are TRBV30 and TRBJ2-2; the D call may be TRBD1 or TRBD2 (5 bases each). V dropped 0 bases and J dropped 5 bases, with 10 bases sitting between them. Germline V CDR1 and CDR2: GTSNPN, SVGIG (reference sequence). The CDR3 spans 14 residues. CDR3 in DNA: TGTGCCTGGAGTGTGTGGGGACGGACCGGGGAGCTGTTTTTT. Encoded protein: CAWSVWGRTGELFF.